Following are 8 T cell receptor beta chains from one sample sequenced in a study of blood T cells in healthy people across ages. It was with a sample-barcoded 5' primer and a J-beta primer mix that a second PCR of roughly 7 to 12 cycles was run. MiXCR was run by TCRdb on the 5' RACE reads, yielding one entry per CDR3 protein. This table holds over a million distinct CDR3 sequences, about 40% found once. Sequenced: blood. The source of these receptors is a woman between 18 and 29 years old in good health.

This clonotype was seen a few times. This chain links TRBV4-2 with TRBJ2-5; 10 positions match TRBD2. Germline V gene lookup returns CDR1 LGHNA and CDR2 YNFKEQ. The CDR3 runs to 16 residues. Trimming took 0 bases from V and 3 from J; bases not matched to a gene: 4. This chain's CDR3 is CASSQDWLAGEETQYF. The CDR3 DNA reads TGTGCCAGCAGCCAAGATTGGCTAGCGGGAGAAGAGACCCAGTACTTC.

This clonotype has more than one count but fewer than ten. J is TRBJ1-2 and V is TRBV4-1, with D uncertain. Trimming took off 0 bases at V and 3 bases at J, with 8 bases between the two ends. In germline, CDR1 is MGHRA, CDR2 YSYEKL. This CDR3 is built from 14 residues. CDR3 region: CASSQEPGYYGYTF. In DNA form, the CDR3 reads TGCGCCAGCAGCCAAGAGCCGGGGTACTATGGCTACACCTTC.

The table lists this clonotype with a few counts. V is TRBV9 and J is TRBJ2-7; D not certain. This CDR3 region has 13 residues. Deletions cut 0 bases from V and 4 bases from J, with 8 bases between. The germline gives CDR1 SGDLS, CDR2 YYNGEE. This CDR3 reads CASSVGLEYEQYF. The DNA for the CDR3 is TGTGCCAGCAGCGTAGGGCTAGAGTACGAGCAGTACTTC.

This clonotype has only one observation. The gene calls are TRBV30 and TRBJ1-2; 8 bases match TRBD1. The CDR3 is made up of 12 amino acids. The junction had 2 bases not matched to a gene; V was cut back by 6 bases and J by 2 bases. The germline CDR1 and CDR2 sequences are GTSNPN and SVGIG (reference sequence). The CDR3 DNA reads as TGTGCCTGCCAGGGGGCGAACTATGGCTACACCTTC. This translates into CACQGANYGYTF.

In this sample, this clonotype turned up once. One end of the junction is discordant with germline, which a read error may explain. The chain employs TRBV12-3 or TRBV12-4 and TRBJ1-2; perhaps TRBD1 as D (5 bases). CDR3 size: 13 residues. The CDR3 nucleotides read TGTGCCTGCAGTCGACAGATTAACTATGGCTACACCTTC. As protein: CACSRQINYGYTF.

In its sample, this clonotype was seen once. The gene calls are TRBV7-9 and TRBJ2-7, with D perhaps given as TRBD1 or TRBD2 (5 bases each). The germline CDR1 and CDR2 sequences are SEHNR and FQNEAQ (reference sequence). V lost 3 bases, J lost 5 bases, and 14 bases lay in between. CDR3 length equals 14 residues. Here the CDR3 reads CASSFGDGVNEQYF. The CDR3 coding sequence is TGTGCCAGCAGCTTTGGGGACGGTGTTAACGAGCAGTACTTC.

The V gene is TRBV20-1, the J gene TRBJ1-2; 8 bases map to TRBD1. CDR3 length: 14 residues. Trimming removed 3 bases from V and 4 bases from J; junction bases left unmatched: 7. The V gene's germline CDR1 is DFQATT and CDR2 SNEGSKA (reference sequence). CDR3 protein: CSARGTGTIYGYTF. The CDR3 bases are TGCAGTGCTAGGGGGACAGGAACTATCTATGGCTACACCTTC.

The V and J genes are TRBV7-2 and TRBJ1-4; 7 bases agree with TRBD1. The junction had 6 bases not matched to a gene; V was cut back by 5 bases and J by 3 bases. The CDR3 is made up of 15 amino acids. From germline, CDR1 is SGHTA and CDR2 FQGNSA. CDR3 bases: TGTGCCAGCAGCCCACAGGGGTTCCCTAATGAAAAACTGTTTTTT. Amino acid sequence: CASSPQGFPNEKLFF.